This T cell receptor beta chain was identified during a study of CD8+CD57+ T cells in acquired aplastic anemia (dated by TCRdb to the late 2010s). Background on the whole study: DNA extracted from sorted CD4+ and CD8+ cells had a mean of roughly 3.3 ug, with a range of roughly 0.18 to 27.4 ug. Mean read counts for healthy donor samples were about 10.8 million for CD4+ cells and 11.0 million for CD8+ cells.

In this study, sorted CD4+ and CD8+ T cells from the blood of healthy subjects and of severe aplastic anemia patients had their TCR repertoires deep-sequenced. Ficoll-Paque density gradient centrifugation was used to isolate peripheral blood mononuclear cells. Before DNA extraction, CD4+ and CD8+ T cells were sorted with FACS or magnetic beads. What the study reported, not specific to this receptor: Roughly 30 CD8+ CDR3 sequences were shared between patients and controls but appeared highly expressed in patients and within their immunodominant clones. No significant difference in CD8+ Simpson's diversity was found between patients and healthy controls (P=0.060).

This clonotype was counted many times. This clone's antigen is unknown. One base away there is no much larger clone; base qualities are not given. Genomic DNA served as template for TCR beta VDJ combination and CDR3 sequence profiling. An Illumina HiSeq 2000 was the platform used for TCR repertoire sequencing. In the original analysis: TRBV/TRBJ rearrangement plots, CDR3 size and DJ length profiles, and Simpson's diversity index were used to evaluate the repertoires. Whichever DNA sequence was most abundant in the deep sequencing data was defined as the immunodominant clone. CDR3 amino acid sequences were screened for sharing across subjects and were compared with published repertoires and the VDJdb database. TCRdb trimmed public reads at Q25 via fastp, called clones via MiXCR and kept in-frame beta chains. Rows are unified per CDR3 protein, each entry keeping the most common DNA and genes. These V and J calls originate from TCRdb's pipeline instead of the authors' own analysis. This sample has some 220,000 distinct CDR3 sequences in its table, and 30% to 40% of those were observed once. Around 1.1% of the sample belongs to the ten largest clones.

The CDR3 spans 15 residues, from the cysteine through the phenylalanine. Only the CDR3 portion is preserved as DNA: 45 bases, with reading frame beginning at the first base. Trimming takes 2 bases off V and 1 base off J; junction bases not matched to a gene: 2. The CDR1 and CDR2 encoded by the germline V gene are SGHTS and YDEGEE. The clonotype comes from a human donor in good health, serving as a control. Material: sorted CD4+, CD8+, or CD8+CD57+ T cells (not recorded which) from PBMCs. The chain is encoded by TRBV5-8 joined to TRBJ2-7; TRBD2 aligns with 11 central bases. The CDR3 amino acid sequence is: CASSFTSGSSYEQYF. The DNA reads TGTGCCAGCAGCTTCACTAGCGGGAGTTCCTACGAGCAGTACTTC.